Shown below are 28 T cell receptor beta chains from a single sample sequenced in a study of human versus mouse CDR3 diversity and MHC coevolution. Method: immunoSEQ multiplex PCR; TCRdb's copy keeps in-frame clones and lacks some. This table holds some 82,000 clones, just over 90% found once. The sequencing sample was made of naive CD4+ T cells from blood. Sample subset: CD45RO-negative CD62L-positive naive CD4 T cells. The receptors were sampled from a person aged 25 to 69 in good health.

J is TRBJ2-1 and V is TRBV4-3; 11 bases fit TRBD2. Germline-derived CDR1 and CDR2 are LGHNA and YSLEER. The CDR3 is 16 amino acids. V was pared by 0 bases and J by 4 bases, with 2 bases of the junction left unmatched. CDR3 sequence reads: CASSQETSGVYNEQFF. As DNA, the CDR3 is TGCGCCAGCAGCCAAGAGACTAGCGGGGTATACAATGAGCAGTTCTTC.

The V gene is TRBV11-2, the J gene TRBJ2-5; D may be TRBD2 (5 bases). The CDR3 is made up of 14 amino acids. Trimming shortened V by 4 bases and J by 2 bases, and 11 bases separated the two germline ends. Germline CDR1 and CDR2: SGHAT and FQNNGV. As DNA, the CDR3 is TGTGCCAGCAGCTACCAAGCGGCTCAAGAGACCCAGTACTTC. Encoded protein: CASSYQAAQETQYF.

The rearrangement uses TRBV7-2 and TRBJ2-3, with 10 bases lining up with TRBD1. Unmatched junction bases numbered 1, after V lost 3 bases and J lost 4 bases. Germline-derived CDR1 and CDR2 are SGHTA and FQGNSA. CDR3 length: 14 residues. The CDR3, as DNA: TGTGCCAGCAGCTTCGGACAGGGGGCAGATACGCAGTATTTT. This codes for CASSFGQGADTQYF.

The rearrangement links TRBV25-1 to TRBJ1-1; D is unclear. With 5 bases removed from V and 1 base from J, the gap between germline ends came to 11 bases. CDR3 length equals 14 residues. The germline V gene has CDR1 MGHDK and CDR2 SYGVNS. The CDR3 region is CASSSGLRNTEAFF. The DNA of the CDR3 is TGTGCCAGCAGTTCTGGGCTGAGGAACACTGAAGCTTTCTTT. The full variable domain, rest sourced from reference TRBV25-1 and TRBJ1-1, is EADIYQTPRYLVIGTGKKITLECSQTMGHDKMYWYQQDPGMELHLIHYSYGVNSTEKGDLSSESTVSRIRTEHFPLTLESARPSHTSQYLCASSSGLRNTEAFFGQGTRLTVV.

This chain joins TRBV25-1 and TRBJ1-2; D is undetermined. Trimming took off 1 base at V and 4 bases at J, with 7 bases between the two ends. CDR1 and CDR2 (germline): MGHDK, SYGVNS. This CDR3 contains 13 residues. The CDR3 bases are TGTGCCAGCAGTGAATTCGCCAGCTATGGCTACACCTTC. Its translation: CASSEFASYGYTF.

The rearrangement uses TRBV2 and TRBJ2-5; the match to TRBD2 covers 10 bases. The V gene's germline CDR1 is SNHLY and CDR2 FYNNEI. This CDR3 has 14 amino acids. V was clipped by 5 bases and J by 4 bases; unmatched bases: 4. CDR3 nucleotide sequence: TGTGCCAGCAGTCCCAGCGGGGGGGGAGAGACCCAGTACTTC. Protein product: CASSPSGGGETQYF.

V gene TRBV29-1 combines with J gene TRBJ2-3; perhaps TRBD1 as D (5 bases). V gave up 3 bases and J gave up 1 base, with 14 bases separating them. Per the germline V gene, CDR1 is SQVTM and CDR2 is ANQGSEA. The CDR3 has 15 residues. The CDR3 protein is CSVDSRAGRTDTQYF. CDR3 nucleotides: TGCAGCGTTGATTCTAGGGCAGGGCGCACAGATACGCAGTATTTT.

CDR3 sequence reads: CASSLRTGATRNTIYF. The CDR3 DNA is TGTGCCAGCAGCCTAAGGACAGGGGCTACGCGGAACACCATATATTTT. The rearrangement joins TRBV5-4 to TRBJ1-3; 9 nucleotides match TRBD1. V shed 4 bases and J 7 bases; nucleotides not matched to a gene: 12. CDR3 size: 16 residues. Per germline, CDR1 SGHNT and CDR2 YYREEE (reference sequence).

In its sample, this clone was seen once. The rearrangement uses TRBV5-4 and TRBJ1-2, with D perhaps TRBD1 (6 bases). Deletions cut 0 bases from V and 0 bases from J, with 12 bases between. The germline V gene encodes CDR1 SGHNT and CDR2 YYREEE (reference sequence). There are 16 residues in the CDR3. CDR3 DNA sequence: TGTGCCAGCAGCTTGGGAGACAGGCGCACTAACTATGGCTACACCTTC. This codes for CASSLGDRRTNYGYTF.

In this sample, this clone turned up once. The V gene is TRBV27, the J gene TRBJ2-2; D is unresolved. Trimming removed 8 bases at V and 0 bases at J, with 16 bases between. CDR1 is MNHEY and CDR2 is SMNVEV in the germline V gene (reference sequence). The CDR3 is 16 amino acids. The CDR3 DNA reads as TGTGCCAGCGGGCGCCCTGACCACTCGAACACCGGGGAGCTGTTTTTT. It translates to CASGRPDHSNTGELFF.

The V call is TRBV28, the J call TRBJ1-3, with TRBD1 identical over 7 bases. Germline CDR1 reads MDHEN; CDR2 reads SYDVKM. The trim removed 5 bases at V and 0 bases at J, leaving 4 bases unmatched. The CDR3 spans 15 residues. In DNA, the CDR3 is TGTGCCAGCAGTCCAGGGACAGCCTCTGGAAACACCATATATTTT. This encodes CASSPGTASGNTIYF.

The rearrangement links TRBV9 to TRBJ2-1, with 9 bases lining up with TRBD2. V gave up 3 bases and J gave up 2 bases; unmatched junction bases: 9. CDR1 and CDR2 (germline): SGDLS, YYNGEE. The CDR3 consists of 17 residues. In DNA, the CDR3 is TGTGCCAGCAGCGCCCCCCGGGGCGGGAGGGCCTACAATGAGCAGTTCTTC. Translation gives CASSAPRGGRAYNEQFF.

This rearrangement joins TRBV28 to TRBJ1-4; D unclear. The length of the CDR3 is 16 residues. The V end lost 2 bases, the J end lost 0 bases, and 10 bases lay between the germline ends. The V gene's germline CDR1 is MDHEN and CDR2 SYDVKM. CDR3 sequence: CASSLTELSTNEKLFF. In nucleotides, the CDR3 is TGTGCCAGCAGTTTAACAGAACTTTCAACTAATGAAAAACTGTTTTTT. The variable domain in full, with the rest retrieved from reference TRBV28 and TRBJ1-4, is DVKVTQSSRYLVKRTGEKVFLECVQDMDHENMFWYRQDPGLGLRLIYFSYDVKMKEKGDIPEGYSVSREKKERFSLILESASTNQTSMYLCASSLTELSTNEKLFFGSGTQLSVL.

V usage is TRBV18 and J usage is TRBJ2-7; 9 bases align to TRBD1. This CDR3 has 14 amino acids. Germline CDR1 reads KGHSH; CDR2 reads LQKENI. V lost 5 bases, J lost 5 bases, and 7 bases stayed unmatched. This CDR3 is CASSDTGGADEQYF. The CDR3 DNA reads TGTGCCAGCTCAGATACAGGGGGCGCGGACGAGCAGTACTTC.

This sequence joins TRBV6-5 and TRBJ1-2, with 9 bases identical to TRBD1. This CDR3 contains 15 residues. With 6 bases clipped from V and 2 bases from J, the junction kept 7 bases outside the gene matches. Germline V gene sequence: CDR1 MNHEY, CDR2 SVGAGI. CDR3 protein: CASRGAGTGNYGYTF. The CDR3 DNA reads as TGTGCCAGCAGGGGGGCCGGGACAGGGAACTATGGCTACACCTTC.

The gene calls are TRBV16 and TRBJ1-4; no firm D call. V lost 4 bases to trimming and J lost 3 bases, with 15 bases between them. Germline V gene lookup returns CDR1 KGHSY and CDR2 FQNENV. CDR3 size: 16 residues. The CDR3 loop is CASSPRRTASNEKLFF. The CDR3 nucleotides read TGTGCCAGCAGCCCCCGAAGGACTGCTTCTAATGAAAAACTGTTTTTT.

In its sample, this clone was seen once. The chain links TRBV2 to TRBJ1-2; the match to TRBD1 covers 11 bases. The CDR3 totals 14 residues. Trimming cost V 6 bases and J 7 bases; bases outside gene matches: 7. Germline CDR1 and CDR2: SNHLY and FYNNEI. The CDR3 reads CASRVGQGVRGYTF. In DNA, the CDR3 is TGTGCCAGCAGAGTGGGACAGGGGGTTCGTGGCTACACCTTC.

V usage is TRBV7-6 and J usage is TRBJ2-2; possibly TRBD2 for D (6 bases). The CDR3 is 16 amino acids. V was shortened by 6 bases and J by 1 base, with 15 bases between the two germline ends. The germline gives CDR1 SGHVS, CDR2 FNYEAQ. The CDR3 spells CASRSNSGGNTGELFF. The DNA of the CDR3 is TGTGCCAGCAGAAGTAATAGCGGAGGGAACACCGGGGAGCTGTTTTTT.

In its sample, this clone was seen a few times. The V and J genes are TRBV10-3 and TRBJ2-7, with 11 nucleotides matching TRBD2. V shed 10 bases and J 5 bases; nucleotides not matched to a gene: 7. The CDR3 is 13 residues long. The germline gives CDR1 ENHRY, CDR2 SYGVKD. CDR3 bases: TGTGCCACCCGGCTAGCGGGAGGTAACGAGCAGTACTTC. This encodes CATRLAGGNEQYF.

The chain joins TRBV9 to TRBJ2-7; tentatively, D is TRBD2 (5 bases). The CDR3 has 11 residues. Germline lookup yields CDR1 SGDLS and CDR2 YYNGEE. Trimming removed 5 bases at V and 3 bases at J, with 6 bases between. In nucleotides, the CDR3 is TGTGCCAGCAGTGCGGGCTACGAGCAGTACTTC. Amino acid sequence: CASSAGYEQYF.

The chain combines TRBV7-2 with TRBJ2-5, with D maybe TRBD1 (7 bases). Germline V gene data show CDR1 as SGHTA and CDR2 as FQGNSA. V lost 0 bases and J lost 2, with 10 bases in between. This CDR3 has 15 residues. The CDR3 DNA reads as TGTGCCAGCAGCTTAGCCCCAGGGGGGCAAGAGACCCAGTACTTC. This encodes CASSLAPGGQETQYF. Supplemented by reference TRBV7-2 and TRBJ2-5, the full variable domain reads GAGVSQSPSNKVTEKGKDVELRCDPISGHTALYWYRQSLGQGLEFLIYFQGNSAPDKSGLPSDRFSAERTGGSVSTLTIQRTQQEDSAVYLCASSLAPGGQETQYFGPGTRLLVL.

This clone was observed a single time. This chain's CDR3 is CASSYLQGKGGYTF. CDR3 DNA sequence: TGTGCCAGCAGTTACCTACAGGGGAAAGGAGGCTACACCTTC. This chain uses TRBV6-6 with TRBJ1-2; 7 bases are a match to TRBD1. J lost 8 bases, V lost 2 bases, and 8 bases had no gene match. CDR1 is MNHNY, CDR2 SVGAGI, per germline (reference sequence). The CDR3 length is 14 residues.

The chain is built from TRBV9 and TRBJ1-6; TRBD1 might be the D (6 bases). The V gene lost 2 bases and the J gene lost 13 bases, with 19 bases spanning the gap. This CDR3 region has 15 residues. Germline V lookup: CDR1 SGDLS, CDR2 YYNGEE. The DNA for the CDR3 is TGTGCCAGCAGCGTTTCGCCGGGACATAAGATCCCCCTCCACTTT. Its translation is CASSVSPGHKIPLHF.

The gene calls are TRBV7-2 and TRBJ2-1; 9 bases are a match to TRBD2. The CDR3 spans 15 residues. Germline CDR1 is SGHTA and CDR2 is FQGNSA. The V and J ends lost 6 bases and 4 bases, in that order; junction bases with no gene match: 7. The CDR3 protein is CASRVAGANYNEQFF. CDR3 DNA sequence: TGTGCCAGCAGGGTAGCGGGAGCGAATTACAATGAGCAGTTCTTC. The variable domain in full, completed from reference TRBV7-2 and TRBJ2-1, reads GAGVSQSPSNKVTEKGKDVELRCDPISGHTALYWYRQSLGQGLEFLIYFQGNSAPDKSGLPSDRFSAERTGGSVSTLTIQRTQQEDSAVYLCASRVAGANYNEQFFGPGTRLTVL.

V gene TRBV7-2 combines with J gene TRBJ2-5, with a weak D call TRBD2 (5 bases). The CDR3 has 14 residues. Trimming stripped 0 bases from V and 4 bases from J, with 9 bases between. Per germline, CDR1 SGHTA and CDR2 FQGNSA. CDR3 sequence: CASSLAEGRETQYF. CDR3 in DNA: TGTGCCAGCAGCTTAGCTGAGGGAAGAGAGACCCAGTACTTC.

The chain employs TRBV2 and TRBJ1-4; 8 bases are a match to TRBD1. The CDR3 has 16 residues. V shed 4 bases, J shed 5 bases, and the junction held 9 bases outside the gene matches. The germline V gene encodes CDR1 SNHLY and CDR2 FYNNEI. The CDR3 nucleotides read TGTGCCAGCAGTGTAACTACAGGGGGAGGGAATGAAAAACTGTTTTTT. Its protein product is CASSVTTGGGNEKLFF.

The V and J genes are TRBV9 and TRBJ2-7; perhaps TRBD1 as D (6 bases). This CDR3 comprises 15 residues. Trimming left V 4 bases short and J 2 bases short, with 16 bases between. Germline V gene sequence: CDR1 SGDLS, CDR2 YYNGEE. In nucleotides, the CDR3 is TGTGCCAGCAGCCCGACCGGGACAAATACCTACGAGCAGTACTTC. This codes for CASSPTGTNTYEQYF. The variable domain in full, completed from reference TRBV9 and TRBJ2-7, reads DSGVTQTPKHLITATGQRVTLRCSPRSGDLSVYWYQQSLDQGLQFLIQYYNGEERAKGNILERFSAQQFPDLHSELNLSSLELGDSALYFCASSPTGTNTYEQYFGPGTRLTVT.

The J gene is TRBJ2-3, the V gene TRBV9; D possibly corresponds to TRBD2 (6 bases). The CDR3 is 14 residues long. Germline CDR1 and CDR2: SGDLS and YYNGEE. The V and J ends lost 4 bases and 4 bases respectively, with 13 bases between them. The CDR3 DNA reads as TGTGCCAGCAGCTCAGGGCGGGGCGCAGATACGCAGTATTTT. Its protein product is CASSSGRGADTQYF.